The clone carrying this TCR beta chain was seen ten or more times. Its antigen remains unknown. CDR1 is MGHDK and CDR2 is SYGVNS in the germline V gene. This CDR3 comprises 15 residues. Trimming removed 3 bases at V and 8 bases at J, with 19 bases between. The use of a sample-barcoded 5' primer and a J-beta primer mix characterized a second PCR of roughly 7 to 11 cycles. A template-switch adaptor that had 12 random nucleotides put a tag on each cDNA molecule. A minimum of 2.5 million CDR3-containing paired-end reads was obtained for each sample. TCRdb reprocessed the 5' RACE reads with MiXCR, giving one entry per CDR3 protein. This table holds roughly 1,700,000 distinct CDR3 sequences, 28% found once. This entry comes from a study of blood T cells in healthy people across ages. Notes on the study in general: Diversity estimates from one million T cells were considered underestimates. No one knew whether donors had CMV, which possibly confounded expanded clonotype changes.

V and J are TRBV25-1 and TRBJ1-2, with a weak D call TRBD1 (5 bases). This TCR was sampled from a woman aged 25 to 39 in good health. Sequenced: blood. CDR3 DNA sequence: TGTGCCAGCAGTGAGCTCTTCCAGGGTGAGGACGGCTACACCTTC. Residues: CASSELFQGEDGYTF.